This T cell receptor beta chain was captured by sequencing in a study of beta chain features in type 1 diabetes. Regarding the study as a whole: Sampled from patients, naive, central memory and Treg TCRB repertoires appeared more similar than those sampled from healthy donors. Because the template was cDNA, high-expressing cells might be over-represented.

The junction had 6 bases not matched to a gene; V was cut back by 8 bases and J by 1 base. Germline V lookup: CDR1 MNHEY, CDR2 SVGAGI. The length of the CDR3 is 14 residues. In the case of this clone: The antigen is unknown.

The isolated RNA, all of it, was reverse transcribed, so expressed TCRB transcripts were what got sequenced. The protocol was immunoSEQ multiplex PCR, while the TCRdb copy is restricted to in-frame clones and leaves out a portion. The sample carries hundreds of thousands of clones, over 10% recorded once. All of the sorted populations showed purity greater than 98%. The chain carries TRBV6-5 and TRBJ2-3; 7 bases are a match to TRBD2. The receptor was derived from a young woman in good health. The sequenced sample consisted of naive CD4+ T cells from blood. CDR3 in amino acids: CASRPSGRTDTQYF. CDR3 nucleotides: TGTGCCAGCCGACCTAGCGGACGCACAGATACGCAGTATTTT.